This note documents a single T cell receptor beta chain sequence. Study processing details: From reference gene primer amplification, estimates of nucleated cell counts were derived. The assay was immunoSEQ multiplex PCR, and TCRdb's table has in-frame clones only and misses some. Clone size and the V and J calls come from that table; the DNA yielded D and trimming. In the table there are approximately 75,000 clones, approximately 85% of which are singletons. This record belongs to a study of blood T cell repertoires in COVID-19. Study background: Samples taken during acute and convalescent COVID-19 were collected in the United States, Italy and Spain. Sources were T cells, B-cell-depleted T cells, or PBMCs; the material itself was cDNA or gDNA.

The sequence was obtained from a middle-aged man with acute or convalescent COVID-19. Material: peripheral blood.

Here the CDR3 reads CASSGLPGGEETQYF. The CDR3 DNA reads TGTGCCAGTAGTGGTCTTCCAGGGGGCGAGGAGACCCAGTACTTC. The chain joins TRBV19 to TRBJ2-5, with 8 nucleotides matching TRBD1. The ends lost 5 bases at V and 5 bases at J; junction bases unmatched: 10. This CDR3 has 15 amino acids. The germline V gene encodes CDR1 LNHDA and CDR2 SQIVND (reference sequence).